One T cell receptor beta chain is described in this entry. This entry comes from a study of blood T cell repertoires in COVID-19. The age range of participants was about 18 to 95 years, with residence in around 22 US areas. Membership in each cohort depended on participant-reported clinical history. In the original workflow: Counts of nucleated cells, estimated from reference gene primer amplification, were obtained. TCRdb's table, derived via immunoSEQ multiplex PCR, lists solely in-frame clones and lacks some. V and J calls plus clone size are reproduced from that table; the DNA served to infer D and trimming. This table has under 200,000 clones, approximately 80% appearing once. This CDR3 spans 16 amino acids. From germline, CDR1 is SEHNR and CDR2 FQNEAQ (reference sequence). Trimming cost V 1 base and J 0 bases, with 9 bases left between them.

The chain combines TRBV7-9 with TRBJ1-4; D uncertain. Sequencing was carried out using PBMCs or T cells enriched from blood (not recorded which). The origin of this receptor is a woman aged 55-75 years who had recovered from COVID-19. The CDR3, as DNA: TGTGCCAGCAGCTTAGGGTATGCTACAACTAATGAAAAACTGTTTTTT. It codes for CASSLGYATTNEKLFF.